These 19 T cell receptor beta chains originate from one sample sequenced in a study of control samples from healthy donors and cancer patients. Profiling relied on immunoSEQ multiplex PCR, and the TCRdb table lists in-frame clones only, not all of them. The table shows 70,000 to 90,000 clones, with roughly 90% occurring only once. Material for sequencing was PBMCs. The receptors were sampled from a woman aged 55-69 years with head and neck cancer.

The chain links TRBV5-1 to TRBJ2-1; TRBD2 aligns across 15 bases. From germline, CDR1 is SGHRS and CDR2 YFSETQ. The CDR3 totals 16 residues. After removal of 0 bases from V and 11 bases from J, the junction contained 6 bases not matched to a gene. The CDR3 DNA is TGCGCCAGCAGCTTGGAATTGGGACTAGCGGGAGGAAAGCAGTTCTTC. It specifies CASSLELGLAGGKQFF.

The chain is built from TRBV7-3 and TRBJ2-1; 10 nucleotides line up with TRBD1. The germline gives CDR1 SGHTA, CDR2 FQGTGA. J gave up 9 bases and V 4 bases, and 9 bases lay outside the gene matches. The CDR3 runs to 15 residues. This chain's CDR3 is CASSSGTGAWGEQFF. The DNA of the CDR3 is TGTGCCAGCAGCTCAGGGACAGGGGCATGGGGTGAGCAGTTCTTC.

V is TRBV19 and J is TRBJ2-7; D not resolved. This CDR3 contains 14 residues. V dropped 3 bases and J dropped 2 bases, with 11 bases sitting between them. The germline V gene has CDR1 LNHDA and CDR2 SQIVND (reference sequence). CDR3 DNA: TGTGCCAGTAGTATCAGACGGATTCCCTACGAGCAGTACTTC. It is translated as CASSIRRIPYEQYF.

The V gene is TRBV6-5, the J gene TRBJ2-1; either TRBD1 or TRBD2 may fit D (5 bases each). Germline V lookup: CDR1 MNHEY, CDR2 SVGAGI. The CDR3 length is 14 residues. Trimming stripped 6 bases from V and 11 bases from J, with 20 bases between. The CDR3 nucleotides are TGTGCCAGCAGGACCGGGACCGAGGTTGGAAAGCAGTTCTTC. Translated: CASRTGTEVGKQFF.

The chain carries TRBV5-6 and TRBJ2-1, with 11 bases matching TRBD2. Trimming cost V 3 bases and J 4 bases; bases outside gene matches: 3. Germline V gene lookup returns CDR1 SGHDT and CDR2 YYEEEE. The CDR3 length is 15 residues. CDR3 region: CASSSLAGDYNEQFF. CDR3 nucleotide sequence: TGTGCCAGCAGCTCACTAGCGGGAGATTACAATGAGCAGTTCTTC.

V and J are TRBV12-3 or TRBV12-4 and TRBJ1-3; D remains unclear. The CDR3 runs to 13 residues. Trimming removed 9 bases at V and 0 bases at J, with 9 bases between. This chain's CDR3 is CASSSGSGNTIYF. Written as DNA, the CDR3 is TGTGCCAGTTCCAGTGGCTCTGGAAACACCATATATTTT.

This clone was found a few times. The chain carries TRBV29-1 and TRBJ1-1; a possible D gene is TRBD1 (6 bases). Trimming left V 7 bases short and J 4 bases short, with 25 bases between. CDR1 and CDR2 from the germline V gene are SQVTM and ANQGSEA. The CDR3 runs to 16 residues. The CDR3 spells CSALKIRGAGGTEAFF. CDR3 DNA sequence: TGCAGCGCCCTAAAAATCAGGGGCGCGGGAGGCACTGAAGCTTTCTTT.

There are a few counts of this clone. The chain is built from TRBV30 and TRBJ1-2; no reliable D call. V was pared by 2 bases and J by 6 bases, with 13 bases between. The CDR3 has 13 residues. CDR1 is GTSNPN and CDR2 is SVGIG in the germline V gene (reference sequence). This CDR3 is CAWSSNSAHGYTF. As DNA, the CDR3 is TGTGCCTGGAGTAGTAACTCAGCCCATGGCTACACCTTC.

This chain joins TRBV3-1 (or the pseudogene TRBV3-2) and TRBJ2-3; D is possibly TRBD2 (6 bases). This CDR3 spans 16 amino acids. Trimming stripped 2 bases from V and 1 base from J, with 13 bases between. The germline CDR1 and CDR2 sequences are LGHDT and YNNKEL (reference sequence). CDR3 protein: CASSQLPRGCTDTQYF. CDR3 nucleotide sequence: TGTGCCAGCAGCCAACTACCCCGGGGGTGCACAGATACGCAGTATTTT.

The rearrangement uses TRBV6-5 and TRBJ2-1; D unresolved. Trimming shortened V by 6 bases and J by 2 bases, and 11 bases separated the two germline ends. The CDR3 runs 14 residues. Germline V lookup: CDR1 MNHEY, CDR2 SVGAGI. This CDR3 is CASRGQSPYNEQFF. The CDR3 nucleotides read TGTGCCAGCAGAGGGCAGTCTCCCTACAATGAGCAGTTCTTC.

This chain connects TRBV2 to TRBJ2-7, with 8 bases lining up with TRBD1. CDR3 size: 13 residues. Trimming cost V 4 bases and J 6 bases; bases outside gene matches: 5. In germline, CDR1 is SNHLY, CDR2 FYNNEI. The CDR3 region has the DNA TGTGCCAGCAGTGCCCGGACAGGGTTCGAGCAGTACTTC. This codes for CASSARTGFEQYF.

The rearrangement uses TRBV2 and TRBJ2-7, with 11 bases matching TRBD1. Unmatched junction bases numbered 8, after V lost 5 bases and J lost 5 bases. This CDR3 has 15 amino acids. Germline values: CDR1 SNHLY, CDR2 FYNNEI. The CDR3 is CASSSGTGGFHEQYF. CDR3 nucleotides: TGTGCCAGCAGTTCCGGGACAGGGGGGTTCCACGAGCAGTACTTC.

The V call is TRBV28, the J call TRBJ2-2, with TRBD1 matching over 7 bases. With V trimmed by 2 bases and J by 2 bases, 8 bases remained unmatched. The CDR3 has 17 amino acids. Germline V lookup: CDR1 MDHEN, CDR2 SYDVKM. The CDR3 bases are TGTGCCAGCAGTTTAATCTCCTGGGACAGAAACACCGGGGAGCTGTTTTTT. Amino acid sequence: CASSLISWDRNTGELFF.

The chain links TRBV5-8 to TRBJ2-3, with a possible D match to TRBD2 (6 bases). CDR1 SGHTS and CDR2 YDEGEE come from the germline V gene. V gave up 2 bases and J gave up 1 base, with 11 bases separating them. The CDR3 sequence is 15 residues long. Here the CDR3 reads CASSFGDLGTDTQYF. The DNA of the CDR3 is TGTGCCAGCAGCTTCGGGGACTTGGGCACAGATACGCAGTATTTT.

The V and J genes are TRBV19 and TRBJ2-1, with D perhaps TRBD1 (6 bases). The germline V gene has CDR1 LNHDA and CDR2 SQIVND (reference sequence). The V gene lost 5 bases and the J gene lost 5 bases, with 13 bases spanning the gap. The CDR3 length is 14 residues. The CDR3 region has the DNA TGTGCCAGTAGTGCCCACAGGGCCAACAATGAGCAGTTCTTC. This sequence encodes CASSAHRANNEQFF. The full variable domain, in which reference TRBV19 and TRBJ2-1 provide the parts outside the CDR3, is DGGITQSPKYLFRKEGQNVTLSCEQNLNHDAMYWYRQDPGQGLRLIYYSQIVNDFQKGDIAEGYSVSREKKESFPLTVTSAQKNPTAFYLCASSAHRANNEQFFGPGTRLTVL.

The genes are TRBV27 and TRBJ2-6; D is uncertain. The CDR3 consists of 15 residues. With 6 bases removed from V and 1 base from J, the gap between germline ends came to 10 bases. CDR1 MNHEY and CDR2 SMNVEV come from the germline V gene (reference sequence). The CDR3 DNA is TGTGCCAGCAGGAAGGATGATTCTGGGGCCAACGTCCTGACTTTC. Translated, it gives CASRKDDSGANVLTF. Based on the CDR3 plus reference TRBV27 and TRBJ2-6, the full variable domain is EAQVTQNPRYLITVTGKKLTVTCSQNMNHEYMSWYRQDPGLGLRQIYYSMNVEVTDKGDVPEGYKVSRKEKRNFPLILESPSPNQTSLYFCASRKDDSGANVLTFGAGSRLTVL.

The genes are TRBV4-3 and TRBJ2-5; D may be TRBD2 (6 bases). The CDR3 runs 19 residues. Germline V gene lookup returns CDR1 LGHNA and CDR2 YSLEER. Trimming shortened V by 0 bases and J by 4 bases, and 24 bases separated the two germline ends. The CDR3 coding sequence is TGCGCCAGCAGCCAAGACTTTTCTCGGGGGTTTGGGGTGGGAGAGACCCAGTACTTC. Its translation is CASSQDFSRGFGVGETQYF.

The rearrangement uses TRBV7-8 and TRBJ2-7, with TRBD2 matching 8 bases. With V trimmed by 5 bases and J by 2 bases, 8 bases remained unmatched. This CDR3 contains 15 residues. Germline CDR1 SGHVS, CDR2 FQNEAQ. The CDR3 coding sequence is TGTGCCAGCAGCATCTTAGCGGGACCCGCCTACGAGCAGTACTTC. Encoded protein: CASSILAGPAYEQYF.

The chain combines TRBV7-9 with TRBJ2-7; no clear D. The V end lost 5 bases, the J end lost 5 bases, and 22 bases lay between the germline ends. This CDR3 spans 16 amino acids. CDR1 is SEHNR, CDR2 FQNEAQ, per germline (reference sequence). CDR3 bases: TGTGCCAGCAGCCGCTCTCTAGTTAGTGCTATCAACGAGCAGTACTTC. This gives the protein CASSRSLVSAINEQYF.